The present entry profiles one TCR beta chain with its context. The table lists this clonotype with many counts. Its target antigen remains unknown. Base qualities are not recorded, but no much larger clone differs from it by a single base. A patient counted as having stable Graves' hyperthyroidism if no progression to ophthalmopathy occurred over 18 months of follow-up. Hyperthyroidism patients were newly diagnosed, with disease duration under 2 months, and aged 18 to 65 years. The study excluded patients with uncontrolled infections, other autoimmune diseases, pregnancy or lactation. Diagnoses were based on clinical symptoms, serum thyroxine and TRAb, thyroid ultrasound and orbital computed tomography. Ficoll-Paque density gradient centrifugation was used to isolate PBMCs from approximately 10 ml of fresh peripheral blood. Trizol reagent was used to extract total RNA, and RNA quality was then checked on an Agilent 2100 Bioanalyzer.

Amplification of TCR beta CDR3 regions was carried out from RNA transcripts. A first-round RT-PCR of the TCR CDR3 used the HTBI primer set with the Qiagen OneStep RT-PCR kit. A second multiplex PCR round built the libraries, followed by size selection and purification. Paired-end sequencing of the libraries was performed with 100 bp reads on an Illumina HiSeq2000. In the paper's pipeline: Raw data were processed with SOAPnuke, discarding reads with adapters, uncalled bases, mean Phred below 15, or no exact constant-primer or identifier match. COPE v1.2.5 was used to merge high-quality paired reads, and clonotypes were defined as unique nucleotide sequences. MiTCR v1.1 was used to align clonotypes to the IMGT TRBV, TRBD and TRBJ reference segments. The analysis was restricted to V-J combinations with a frequency above 0.0001, which together covered roughly 99% of the repertoires. A TCS score was defined as the ratio of F50 (clonal expansion) to E x V (chaos), with BLOSUM62-based TCRdist applied between CDR3 peptides within each V-J. Welch's t-statistics and random forest reduced around 520 V-J features to fewer than 15, which were used in a naive Bayes classifier (R e1071). TCRdb took the public reads, trimmed them with fastp at Q25, ran MiXCR for clone calling and kept in-frame beta chains. All rows with the same CDR3 protein become a single entry with the most common DNA and genes. TCRdb's processing, not the authors', yielded these V and J calls. The sample table lists over 550,000 distinct CDR3 sequences, roughly 17% of them with a count of one. Around 19% of the sample is held by the ten biggest clonotypes.

This specimen belongs to a study of T cells in Graves' hyperthyroidism and ophthalmopathy (dated by TCRdb to about 2019). Background on the whole study: Peripheral blood was sampled at the time of initial diagnosis, prior to any treatment. According to the paper, TCR Vbeta CDR3 sequencing was carried out on some 140 peripheral blood samples, which came from fewer than 50 ophthalmopathy, 75 to 80 hyperthyroidism and about 17 progressor patients. For training and testing, the 100 or so patients in the discovery cohort were randomly divided in a 7:3 ratio. Once sampling was done, hyperthyroidism patients were given methimazole at a starting dose of 30 mg daily, whereas ophthalmopathy patients were given high-dose intravenous methylprednisolone. An independent validation cohort of under 20 hyperthyroidism patients and approximately 16 patients who later progressed to ophthalmopathy tested prospective prediction of ophthalmopathy. In addition, the study compared T-cell repertoires in thyroid tissue and in blood from roughly 6 Graves' hyperthyroidism patients. To identify TCR V-J signatures that set the groups apart, the researchers used a discovery cohort of about a hundred patients, made up of around 40 with Graves' ophthalmopathy and some 56 with stable Graves' hyperthyroidism. Here is what the overall study found, with its caveats: Blood samples also contained most of the expanded thyroid clonotypes (frequency above 0.001), which suggests that blood repertoires may reflect thyroid immune responses. In validation, the model predicted progression to ophthalmopathy with just under 71% sensitivity and roughly 75% specificity, a median of around 6.6 months before onset. Sample size was not statistically predetermined, and blinding of investigators to group allocation was not performed. A 13 V-J signature model separated ophthalmopathy from stable hyperthyroidism, with approximately 86% sensitivity and 81.08% specificity in cross-validation and 80%/75% in testing.

Looking up the germline V gene yields CDR1 SGHRS and CDR2 YFSETQ. Including the terminal cysteine and phenylalanine, the CDR3 comprises 15 residues. Here the CDR3 DNA is all that survives: 45 bases in frame from base 1. For this chain, trimming is 4 bases at the V end and 0 bases at the J end, and the number of junction bases without a gene match is 7. Sequencing was performed on blood. The chain was built from TRBV5-1 and TRBJ2-7, with 7 bases aligning to TRBD2. The source of this sequence is a woman between 18 and 30 years old with Graves' hyperthyroidism. Read as DNA, the sequence is TGCGCCAGCAGCAACCTTGCGGGGGACTCCTACGAGCAGTACTTC. Protein translation: CASSNLAGDSYEQYF.